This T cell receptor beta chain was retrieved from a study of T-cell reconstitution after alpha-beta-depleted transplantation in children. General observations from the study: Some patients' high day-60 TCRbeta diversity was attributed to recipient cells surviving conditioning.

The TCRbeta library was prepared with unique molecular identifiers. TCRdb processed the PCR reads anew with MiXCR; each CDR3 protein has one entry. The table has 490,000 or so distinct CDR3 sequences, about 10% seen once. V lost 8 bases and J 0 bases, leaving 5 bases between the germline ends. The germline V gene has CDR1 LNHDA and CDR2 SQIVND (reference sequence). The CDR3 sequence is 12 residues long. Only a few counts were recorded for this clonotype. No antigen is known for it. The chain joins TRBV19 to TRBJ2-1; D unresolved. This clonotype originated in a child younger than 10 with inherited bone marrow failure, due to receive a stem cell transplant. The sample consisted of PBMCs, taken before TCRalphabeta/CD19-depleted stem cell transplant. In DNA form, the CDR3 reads TGTGCCAGTGAGAGCTCCTACAATGAGCAGTTCTTC. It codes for CASESSYNEQFF.